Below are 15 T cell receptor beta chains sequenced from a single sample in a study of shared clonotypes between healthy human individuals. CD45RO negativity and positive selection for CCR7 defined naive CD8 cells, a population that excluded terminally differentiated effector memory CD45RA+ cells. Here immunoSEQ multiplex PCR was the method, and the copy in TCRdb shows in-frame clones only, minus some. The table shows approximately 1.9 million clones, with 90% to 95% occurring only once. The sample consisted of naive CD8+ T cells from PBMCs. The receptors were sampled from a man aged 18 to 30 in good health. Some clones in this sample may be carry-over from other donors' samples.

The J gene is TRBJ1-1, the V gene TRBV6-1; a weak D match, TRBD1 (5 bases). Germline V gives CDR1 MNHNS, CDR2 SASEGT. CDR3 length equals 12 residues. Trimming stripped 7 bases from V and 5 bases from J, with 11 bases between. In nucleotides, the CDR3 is TGTGCCAGCATAAGGGGCCGTACTGAAGCTTTCTTT. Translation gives CASIRGRTEAFF.

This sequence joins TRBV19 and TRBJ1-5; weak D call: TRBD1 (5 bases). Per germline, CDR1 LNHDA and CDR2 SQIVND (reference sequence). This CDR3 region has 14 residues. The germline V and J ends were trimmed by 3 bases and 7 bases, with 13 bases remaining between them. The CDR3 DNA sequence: TGTGCCAGTAGTATCAGGGTGATCCCCCAGCCCCAGCATTTT. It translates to CASSIRVIPQPQHF.

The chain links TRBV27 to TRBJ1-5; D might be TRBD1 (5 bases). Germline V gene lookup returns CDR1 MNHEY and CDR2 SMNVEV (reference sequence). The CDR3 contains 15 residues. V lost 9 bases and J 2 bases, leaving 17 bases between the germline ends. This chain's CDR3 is CASDPEGSGNQPQHF. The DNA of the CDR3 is TGTGCCAGTGACCCGGAGGGGTCGGGCAATCAGCCCCAGCATTTT.

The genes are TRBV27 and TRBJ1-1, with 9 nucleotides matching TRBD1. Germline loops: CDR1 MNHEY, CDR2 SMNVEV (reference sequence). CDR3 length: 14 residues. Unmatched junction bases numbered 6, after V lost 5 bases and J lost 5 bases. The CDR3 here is CASSVDRGGTEAFF. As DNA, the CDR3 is TGTGCCAGCAGTGTGGACAGGGGTGGAACTGAAGCTTTCTTT.

The CDR3 DNA sequence: TGTGCCACACAGAGGGGGCTCGACGAGCAGTACTTC. Amino acid sequence: CATQRGLDEQYF. The V gene is TRBV6-5, the J gene TRBJ2-7, with 7 positions matching TRBD1. The V gene's germline CDR1 is MNHEY and CDR2 SVGAGI. V was pared by 10 bases and J by 5 bases, with 8 bases of the junction left unmatched. The CDR3 is made up of 12 amino acids.

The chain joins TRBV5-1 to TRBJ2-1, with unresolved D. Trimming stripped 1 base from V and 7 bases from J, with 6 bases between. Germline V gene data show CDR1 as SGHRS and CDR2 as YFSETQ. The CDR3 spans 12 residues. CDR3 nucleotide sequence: TGCGCCAGCAGCTTGCAGGCAAATGAGCAGTTCTTC. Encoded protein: CASSLQANEQFF.

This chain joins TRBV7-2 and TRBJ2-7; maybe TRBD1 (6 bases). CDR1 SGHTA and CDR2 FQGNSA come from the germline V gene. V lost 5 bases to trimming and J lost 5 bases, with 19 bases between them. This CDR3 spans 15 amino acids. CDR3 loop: CASSPLPNRVHEQYF. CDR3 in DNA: TGTGCCAGCAGCCCACTACCTAACAGGGTCCACGAGCAGTACTTC.

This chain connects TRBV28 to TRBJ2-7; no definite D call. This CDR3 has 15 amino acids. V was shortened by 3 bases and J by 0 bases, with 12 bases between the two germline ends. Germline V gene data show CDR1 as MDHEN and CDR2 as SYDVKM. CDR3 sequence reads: CASSFGEVGSYEQYF. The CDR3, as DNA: TGTGCCAGCAGTTTTGGGGAAGTGGGCTCCTACGAGCAGTACTTC.

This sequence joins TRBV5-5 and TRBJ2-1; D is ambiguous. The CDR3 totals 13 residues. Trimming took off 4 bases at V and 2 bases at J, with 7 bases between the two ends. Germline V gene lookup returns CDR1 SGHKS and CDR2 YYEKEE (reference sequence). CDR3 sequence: CASSELPYNEQFF. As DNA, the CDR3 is TGTGCCAGCAGCGAGTTGCCCTACAATGAGCAGTTCTTC.

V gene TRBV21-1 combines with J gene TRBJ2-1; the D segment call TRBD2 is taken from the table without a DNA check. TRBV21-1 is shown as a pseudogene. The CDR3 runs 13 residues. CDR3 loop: CASREGGHNEQFF. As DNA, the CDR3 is TGTGCCAGCAGGGAGGGTGGCCACAATGAGCAGTTCTTC.

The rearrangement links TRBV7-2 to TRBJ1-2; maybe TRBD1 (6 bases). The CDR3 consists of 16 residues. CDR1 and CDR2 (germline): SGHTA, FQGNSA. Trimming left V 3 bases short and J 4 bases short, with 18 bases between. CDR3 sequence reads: CASSFPTTGARYGYTF. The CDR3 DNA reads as TGTGCCAGCAGCTTTCCAACCACGGGGGCCCGCTATGGCTACACCTTC. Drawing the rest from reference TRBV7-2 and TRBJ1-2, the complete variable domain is GAGVSQSPSNKVTEKGKDVELRCDPISGHTALYWYRQSLGQGLEFLIYFQGNSAPDKSGLPSDRFSAERTGGSVSTLTIQRTQQEDSAVYLCASSFPTTGARYGYTFGSGTRLTVV.

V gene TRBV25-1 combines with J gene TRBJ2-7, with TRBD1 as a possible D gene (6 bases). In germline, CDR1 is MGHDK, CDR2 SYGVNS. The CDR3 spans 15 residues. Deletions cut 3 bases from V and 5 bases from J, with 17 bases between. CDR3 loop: CASSETGRMDDEQYF. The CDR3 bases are TGTGCCAGCAGTGAGACAGGACGGATGGACGACGAGCAGTACTTC.

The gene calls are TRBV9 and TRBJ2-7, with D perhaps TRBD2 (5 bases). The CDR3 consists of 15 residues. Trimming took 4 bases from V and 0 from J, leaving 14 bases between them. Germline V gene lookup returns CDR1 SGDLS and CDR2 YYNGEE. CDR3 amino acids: CASSPTRDTSYEQYF. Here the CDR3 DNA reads TGTGCCAGCAGCCCCACCCGGGATACCTCCTACGAGCAGTACTTC.

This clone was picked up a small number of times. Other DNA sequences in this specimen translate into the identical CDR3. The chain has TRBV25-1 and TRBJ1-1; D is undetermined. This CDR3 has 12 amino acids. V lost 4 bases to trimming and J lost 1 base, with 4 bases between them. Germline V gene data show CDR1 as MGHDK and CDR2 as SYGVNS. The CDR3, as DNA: TGTGCCAGCAGTGTAGGGAACACTGAAGCTTTCTTT. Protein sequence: CASSVGNTEAFF.

CDR3 sequence reads: CASRQSSYEQYF. CDR3 sequence (DNA): TGTGCCAGCAGACAAAGCTCCTACGAGCAGTACTTC. The chain uses TRBV27 and TRBJ2-7; D is ambiguous. CDR1 is MNHEY and CDR2 is SMNVEV in the germline V gene (reference sequence). The CDR3 runs 12 residues. With 6 bases removed from V and 0 bases from J, the gap between germline ends came to 6 bases.